This T cell receptor (beta chain) emerged from a study of blood T cell repertoires in COVID-19. The overall study: Some COVID-19 samples were acute and others convalescent; all came from the United States, Italy and Spain. Nucleic acid was either cDNA or gDNA, and it came from T cells, B-cell-depleted T cells, or PBMCs.

Germline V gene data show CDR1 as DFQATT and CDR2 as SNEGSKA (reference sequence). The trim removed 3 bases at V and 4 bases at J, leaving 2 bases unmatched. This CDR3 is 13 amino acids long. In its sample, this clone was seen a few times. Under the authors' procedure: Researchers report that nucleated cell counts were estimated from reference gene primer amplification. Profiling relied on immunoSEQ multiplex PCR, and the TCRdb table lists in-frame clones only, not all of them. The V and J calls and clone size were taken over from that table, and D and trimming were inferred from the DNA. The top ten hold 1.3% of the sample, which has 200,000 or so clones, roughly 83% seen once.

The specimen was PBMCs or T cells enriched from blood (not recorded which). The chain couples TRBV20-1 to TRBJ1-4; 7 bases line up with TRBD1. The TCR comes from a woman in her thirties or forties with acute COVID-19. As DNA, the CDR3 is TGCAGTGCTAGTACAGGGGTTAATGAAAAACTGTTTTTT. This codes for CSASTGVNEKLFF.